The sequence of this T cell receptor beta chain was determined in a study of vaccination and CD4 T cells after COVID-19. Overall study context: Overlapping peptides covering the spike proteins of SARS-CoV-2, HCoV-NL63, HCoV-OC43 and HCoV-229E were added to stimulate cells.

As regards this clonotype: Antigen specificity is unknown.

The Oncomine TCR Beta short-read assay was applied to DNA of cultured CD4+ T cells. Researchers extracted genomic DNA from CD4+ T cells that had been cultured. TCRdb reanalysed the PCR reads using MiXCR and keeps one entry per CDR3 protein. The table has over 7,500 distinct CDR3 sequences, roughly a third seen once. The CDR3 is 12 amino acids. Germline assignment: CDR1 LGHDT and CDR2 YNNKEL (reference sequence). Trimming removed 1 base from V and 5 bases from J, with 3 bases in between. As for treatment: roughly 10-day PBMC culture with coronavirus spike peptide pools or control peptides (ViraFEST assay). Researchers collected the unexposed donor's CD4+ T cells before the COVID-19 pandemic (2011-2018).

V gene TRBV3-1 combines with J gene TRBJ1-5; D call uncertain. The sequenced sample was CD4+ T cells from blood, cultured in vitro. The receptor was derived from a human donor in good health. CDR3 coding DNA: TGTGCCAGCAGCCAAGCAGATCAGCCCCAGCATTTT. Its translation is CASSQADQPQHF.